These 8 T cell receptor beta chains were sequenced from one sample in a study of response to subunit inactivated influenza vaccine. TCRdb ran MiXCR on the RT-PCR reads and lists one entry per CDR3 protein. The sample holds 450,000 to 700,000 distinct CDR3 sequences, less than 15% seen once. Sequencing used PBMCs from blood, obtained 11 to 12 days after vaccination. The receptors were gathered from a man aged 45-65 years who received an inactivated influenza vaccine.

This sequence joins TRBV3-1 and TRBJ1-1, with D perhaps TRBD1 (6 bases). Germline CDR1 LGHDT, CDR2 YNNKEL (reference sequence). V was cut by 8 bases and J by 4 bases, with 17 bases left in between. The CDR3 is 14 amino acids. The CDR3 DNA reads as TGTGCCAGCGGGGGCCCAGGTCAGAGCACTGAAGCTTTCTTT. It codes for CASGGPGQSTEAFF.

The chain combines TRBV6-5 with TRBJ2-7, with D possibly TRBD1 on 6 matching bases. V lost 6 bases and J 3 bases, leaving 18 bases between the germline ends. This CDR3 region has 15 residues. The germline V gene encodes CDR1 MNHEY and CDR2 SVGAGI. CDR3 DNA: TGTGCCAGCAGCTACATGGGGCCACAGGGCTACGAGCAGTACTTC. This translates into CASSYMGPQGYEQYF.

The chain links TRBV4-3 to TRBJ2-7, with D uncertain. V was pared by 3 bases and J by 2 bases, with 11 bases between. The CDR3 sequence is 14 residues long. The germline V gene has CDR1 LGHNA and CDR2 YSLEER. CDR3 nucleotides: TGCGCCAGCAGCCAGGACCTCCCGACCTACGAGCAGTACTTC. Protein sequence: CASSQDLPTYEQYF.

This chain links TRBV30 with TRBJ1-4, with TRBD1 matching 9 bases. Germline V gene data show CDR1 as GTSNPN and CDR2 as SVGIG (reference sequence). V lost 2 bases, J lost 7 bases, and 5 bases stayed unmatched. This CDR3 spans 14 amino acids. As DNA, the CDR3 is TGTGCCTGGAGTTCCGGGACAGGGAGTGAAAAACTGTTTTTT. The encoded protein is CAWSSGTGSEKLFF.

A note on this clonotype: One end of the junction fails to match germline, which may point to a read error. This chain connects TRBV7-2 to TRBJ1-1, with 9 bases identical to TRBD1. The CDR3 length is 15 residues. CDR1 SGHTA and CDR2 FQGNSA come from the germline V gene. The CDR3 protein is CASGLVWTGDTEAFF. The CDR3 region has the DNA TGTGCCAGCGGCTTAGTATGGACAGGGGACACTGAAGCTTTCTTT.

The chain has TRBV11-2 and TRBJ2-2; no clear D gene. V shed 7 bases and J shed 1 base, with 10 bases lying between them. CDR1 is SGHAT, CDR2 FQNNGV, per germline. This CDR3 region has 14 residues. The CDR3 sequence: CASTQFRNTGELFF. As DNA, the CDR3 is TGTGCCAGCACGCAGTTCAGGAACACCGGGGAGCTGTTTTTT.

The chain carries TRBV12-3 or TRBV12-4 and TRBJ2-1; no firm D call. The CDR3 covers 13 residues. V was clipped by 0 bases and J by 2 bases, with 2 bases between them. Written as DNA, the CDR3 is TGTGCCAGCAGTTTAGCCCCCTACAATGAGCAGTTCTTC. Encoded protein: CASSLAPYNEQFF.

CDR3 protein: CASSPDRGNHNEQFF. CDR3 DNA: TGTGCCAGCAGCCCGGACAGGGGGAACCACAATGAGCAGTTCTTC. The V and J genes are TRBV7-2 and TRBJ2-1, with TRBD1 matching 10 bases. Per germline, CDR1 SGHTA and CDR2 FQGNSA. This CDR3 is 15 amino acids long. The trim removed 5 bases at V and 5 bases at J, leaving 6 bases unmatched.